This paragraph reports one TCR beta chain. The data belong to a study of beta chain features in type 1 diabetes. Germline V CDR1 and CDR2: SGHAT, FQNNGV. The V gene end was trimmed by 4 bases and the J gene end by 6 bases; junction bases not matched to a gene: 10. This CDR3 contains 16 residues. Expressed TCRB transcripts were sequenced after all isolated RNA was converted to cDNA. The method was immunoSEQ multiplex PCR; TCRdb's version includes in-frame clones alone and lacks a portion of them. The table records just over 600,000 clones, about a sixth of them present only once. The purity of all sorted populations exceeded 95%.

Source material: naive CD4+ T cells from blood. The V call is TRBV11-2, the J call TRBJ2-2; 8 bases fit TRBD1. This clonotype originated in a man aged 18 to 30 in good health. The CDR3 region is CASSSTRQGWAGELFF. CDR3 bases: TGTGCCAGCAGCTCCACCCGACAGGGGTGGGCCGGGGAGCTGTTTTTT. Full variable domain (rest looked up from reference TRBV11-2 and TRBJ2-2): EAGVAQSPRYKIIEKRQSVAFWCNPISGHATLYWYQQILGQGPKLLIQFQNNGVVDDSQLPKDRFSAERLKGVDSTLKIQPAKLEDSAVYLCASSSTRQGWAGELFFGEGSRLTVL.